This record covers a single TCR beta chain. The sample comes from a study of cytomegalovirus exposure and HLA in healthy donors. Whole-study context: Out of around 360 genotyped donors, about 80% belonged to the Caucasian-associated ancestry cluster.

The germline CDR1 and CDR2 sequences are MNHEY and SVGAGI. V lost 6 bases to trimming and J lost 7 bases, with 16 bases between them. The CDR3 extends over 13 amino acids. The PCR used 60 Vbeta and 13 Jbeta primers. Produced via immunoSEQ multiplex PCR; TCRdb's table is partial and in-frame only. Altogether approximately 140,000 clones are present, roughly 83% being singletons, with the ten largest covering 3.5%. This sequence originates from a human donor in good health. J is TRBJ2-7 and V is TRBV6-5; possible D gene TRBD2, 5 bases. Sample: PBMCs. CDR3 coding DNA: TGTGCCAGCAGCCTTCCGGGTCCGGGGGAGCAGTACTTC. This codes for CASSLPGPGEQYF.